These 15 T cell receptor beta chains came from one sample sequenced in a study of patients and donors after allogeneic stem cell transplantation (dated by TCRdb to 2020 to 2022). The method was RT-PCR. Data came from a NextSeq 550. The raw public reads went through TCRdb reprocessing: fastp at Q25, MiXCR clone calling, in-frame beta chains kept. Every distinct CDR3 protein forms one entry, paired with its most common genes and DNA. Here the sample has about 150,000 distinct CDR3 sequences; 37% occur a single time. Roughly 52% of the sample comes from the top ten. Specimen: blood, either unsorted or a sorted T cell fraction (not recorded which). The receptors were sampled from a human donor who was either an allogeneic HSCT recipient or a stem cell or donor lymphocyte infusion donor (not recorded which). It is not recorded whose cells these are; they may come from a transplant donor.

This clonotype has a count of ten or more. This chain links TRBV5-5 with TRBJ1-2; D is possibly TRBD1 (6 bases). The ends were cut back, 3 bases at V and 4 bases at J, with 16 bases in the middle. Germline-derived CDR1 and CDR2 are SGHKS and YYEKEE (reference sequence). The CDR3 consists of 15 residues. The CDR3 is CASSSQGRVGYGYTF. CDR3 in DNA: TGTGCCAGCAGCTCGCAGGGGCGGGTCGGCTATGGCTACACCTTC.

V usage is TRBV28 and J usage is TRBJ2-3, with D unresolved. The V gene's germline CDR1 is MDHEN and CDR2 SYDVKM. The V end was cut by 5 bases, the J end by 2 bases, with 17 bases between. The CDR3 covers 16 residues. CDR3 coding DNA: TGTGCCAGCAGTCCCCCGGTAGGACCCCCCACAGATACGCAGTATTTT. Protein product: CASSPPVGPPTDTQYF. Full variable domain (remainder filled in from reference TRBV28 and TRBJ2-3): DVKVTQSSRYLVKRTGEKVFLECVQDMDHENMFWYRQDPGLGLRLIYFSYDVKMKEKGDIPEGYSVSREKKERFSLILESASTNQTSMYLCASSPPVGPPTDTQYFGPGTRLTVL.

There are many counts of this clonotype. The rearrangement links TRBV7-2 to TRBJ1-5; D gene unclear. CDR1 and CDR2 (germline): SGHTA, FQGNSA. The V end was cut by 1 base, the J end by 3 bases, with 1 base between. This CDR3 has 12 residues. CDR3 in amino acids: CASSLDNQPQHF. The CDR3 bases are TGTGCCAGCAGCTTAGACAATCAGCCCCAGCATTTT.

This clonotype has more than one count but fewer than ten. The chain recombines TRBV12-3 or TRBV12-4 with TRBJ1-4; 8 bases are shared with TRBD1. The junction had 5 bases not matched to a gene; V was cut back by 6 bases and J by 2 bases. There are 15 residues in the CDR3. CDR3 in DNA: TGTGCCAGCAGCCAAAACAGGGGGACTAATGAAAAACTGTTTTTT. It translates to CASSQNRGTNEKLFF.

This clonotype appeared a few times. The gene calls are TRBV20-1 and TRBJ1-5; no clear D. The germline CDR1 and CDR2 sequences are DFQATT and SNEGSKA (reference sequence). This CDR3 has 15 amino acids. V was trimmed by 0 bases and J by 7 bases, leaving 16 bases between them. The CDR3 sequence: CSARDSGRLRQPQHF. Written as DNA, the CDR3 is TGCAGTGCTAGAGATTCTGGCAGGCTTAGACAGCCCCAGCATTTT.

This clonotype was recorded only once. V and J are TRBV28 and TRBJ1-4; D call uncertain. Germline CDR1 reads MDHEN; CDR2 reads SYDVKM. V was trimmed by 8 bases and J by 11 bases, leaving 12 bases between them. CDR3 length equals 11 residues. The CDR3 reads CASGWIGKLFF. The CDR3 coding sequence is TGTGCCAGCGGTTGGATAGGGAAACTGTTTTTT.

This clonotype appeared a few times. This rearrangement joins TRBV6-2 or TRBV6-3 to TRBJ1-5; D gene unclear. This CDR3 spans 14 amino acids. V was cut by 5 bases and J by 7 bases, with 15 bases left in between. The germline V gene has CDR1 MNHEY and CDR2 SVGEGT. CDR3 loop: CASSDPPGSQPQHF. The CDR3 DNA is TGTGCCAGCAGTGACCCCCCGGGTAGCCAGCCCCAGCATTTT.

The genes are TRBV12-3 or TRBV12-4 and TRBJ1-1; TRBD1 matches 10 bases. Germline trimming cut 5 bases from V and 5 bases from J; bases unmatched to any gene: 17. The CDR3 runs to 18 residues. The CDR3 region is CASSHRDRGSYRGTEAFF. Written as DNA, the CDR3 is TGTGCCAGCAGTCACCGGGACAGGGGATCGTATAGAGGTACTGAAGCTTTCTTT.

A few counts support this clonotype. V gene TRBV29-1 combines with J gene TRBJ1-1, with 7 bases lining up with TRBD1. Germline CDR1 SQVTM, CDR2 ANQGSEA. This CDR3 has 12 amino acids. The V and J ends lost 7 bases and 1 base, in that order; junction bases with no gene match: 3. The CDR3 DNA is TGCAGCGGGAGACAGGGGAACACTGAAGCTTTCTTT. This translates into CSGRQGNTEAFF.

V is TRBV4-1 and J is TRBJ2-1, with 11 bases identical to TRBD1. The CDR3 loop spans 18 amino acids. Looked up from germline, CDR1 is MGHRA and CDR2 is YSYEKL. J lost 7 bases, V lost 2 bases, and 13 bases had no gene match. The DNA for the CDR3 is TGCGCCAGCAGCCAATACGGGACAGGGGGACGGGAATGGAATGAGCAGTTCTTC. It encodes CASSQYGTGGREWNEQFF.

The J gene is TRBJ2-5, the V gene TRBV6-1; D might be TRBD1 or TRBD2, each matching 6 bases. Trimming took 8 bases from V and 1 from J, leaving 14 bases between them. Germline V gene data show CDR1 as MNHNS and CDR2 as SASEGT. This CDR3 contains 14 residues. DNA of the CDR3: TGTGCCAGCCTGCCCGGGGGCCCCCAAGAGACCCAGTACTTC. This gives the protein CASLPGGPQETQYF.

V gene TRBV6-4 combines with J gene TRBJ2-3; D call uncertain. CDR1 MRHNA and CDR2 SNTAGT come from the germline V gene. The CDR3 is made up of 15 amino acids. V was clipped by 3 bases and J by 5 bases, with 15 bases between them. DNA for the CDR3: TGTGCCAGCAGTGAGTGGGCTTCCCAGGTAGATACGCAGTATTTT. Its protein is CASSEWASQVDTQYF.

This clonotype was counted once. At one of its ends the junction is not consistent with the germline gene, which may arise from a read error. The chain joins TRBV14 to TRBJ2-1; the match to TRBD1 covers 11 bases. The CDR3 is 19 residues long. CDR1 and CDR2 (germline): SGHDN, FVKESK. The CDR3 DNA follows: TGTTCCAGCAGCCAAGAATTGCGGGACAGGGGGACTTTCTACAATGAGCAGTTCTTC. Amino acid sequence: CSSSQELRDRGTFYNEQFF.

V gene TRBV20-1 combines with J gene TRBJ2-7; no reliable D call. The CDR3 consists of 11 residues. Looked up from germline, CDR1 is DFQATT and CDR2 is SNEGSKA (reference sequence). CDR3 sequence reads: CSVPVGYEQYF. CDR3 in DNA: TGCTCGGTACCCGTCGGCTACGAGCAGTACTTC.

The chain combines TRBV27 with TRBJ2-3; 7 nucleotides agree with TRBD2. Trimming at V came to 6 bases and at J to 6 bases, leaving 3 bases not matched to a gene. Germline loops: CDR1 MNHEY, CDR2 SMNVEV (reference sequence). The CDR3 is made up of 12 amino acids. The CDR3: CASSQAGDTQYF. As DNA, the CDR3 is TGTGCCAGCAGCCAAGCGGGGGATACGCAGTATTTT.